Below, one T cell receptor beta chain is given with its context. Unique molecular identifiers featured in how the TCRbeta library was prepared. TCRdb re-called the PCR reads with MiXCR, one entry per CDR3 protein. The data contain some 340,000 distinct CDR3 sequences, about 9.3% of them seen just once; the ten biggest clones take up approximately 2.3%. The data were obtained in a study of T-cell reconstitution after alpha-beta-depleted transplantation in children. V lost 0 bases, J lost 5 bases, and 18 bases lay in between. Germline CDR1 DFQATT, CDR2 SNEGSKA (reference sequence). The CDR3 spans 16 residues.

The chain links TRBV20-1 to TRBJ2-3, with TRBD2 as a possible D gene (5 bases). Here the sequenced sample was PBMCs from the stem cell graft donor, taken from the stem cell graft. This TCR was sampled from a human donor who donated a stem cell graft to a child with acute lymphoblastic leukemia. The CDR3 region has the DNA TGCAGTGCTAGAGATCACGGACTTCCCCGGCGAGATACGCAGTATTTT. Translating it yields CSARDHGLPRRDTQYF.